This is a list of T cell receptor beta chains from one sample in a study of OX40 agonist ivuxolimab in advanced cancers. TCRdb's copy holds only in-frame clones and misses some; the assay was immunoSEQ multiplex PCR. The sample comprises around 59,000 clones, about 88% of which are singletons, and 10% to 15% rests with the top ten. Specimen: CD4+ or CD8+ T cells sorted from blood, collected in a trial of the OX40 agonist ivuxolimab. Receptor source: an adult with an advanced solid tumor such as melanoma, head and neck, liver or kidney cancer. The CDR3 runs from the conserved cysteine through the conserved F or W. The order of the fields is D gene, J gene, V gene, CDR3 protein. A D gene is named only where the DNA matches it firmly.

D gene: TRBD2; J gene: TRBJ2-1; V gene: TRBV2; CDR3 protein: CASSARGLAYNEQFF
D gene: .; J gene: TRBJ1-5; V gene: TRBV19; CDR3 protein: CASIGEYSNQPQHF
D gene: .; J gene: TRBJ1-5; V gene: TRBV7-8; CDR3 protein: CASSLEPPAYSNQPQHF
D gene: TRBD1; J gene: TRBJ1-2; V gene: TRBV4-1; CDR3 protein: CASSHGGGLRRNGYTF
D gene: TRBD1; J gene: TRBJ1-1; V gene: TRBV6-5; CDR3 protein: CASSYFKGAGAEAFF
D gene: TRBD2; J gene: TRBJ2-7; V gene: TRBV5-5; CDR3 protein: CASSWGTRNEQYF
D gene: .; J gene: TRBJ1-6; V gene: TRBV28; CDR3 protein: CASNLSRGRWGKAPLHF
D gene: .; J gene: TRBJ1-2; V gene: TRBV14; CDR3 protein: CASSQVNYGYTF
D gene: .; J gene: TRBJ2-3; V gene: TRBV6-5; CDR3 protein: CASSNLRGGGDTQYF
D gene: TRBD2; J gene: TRBJ2-3; V gene: TRBV7-9; CDR3 protein: CASSPREGRTDTQYF
D gene: TRBD2; J gene: TRBJ2-1; V gene: TRBV2; CDR3 protein: CAGQGLGGLAGDFEQFF
D gene: .; J gene: TRBJ2-3; V gene: TRBV4-1; CDR3 protein: CASSQSPRGRTDTQYF
D gene: .; J gene: TRBJ1-1; V gene: TRBV28; CDR3 protein: CASSLSGGDEAFF
D gene: .; J gene: TRBJ2-5; V gene: TRBV5-8; CDR3 protein: CASSLTDSLQETQYF
D gene: TRBD2; J gene: TRBJ2-1; V gene: TRBV25-1; CDR3 protein: CASSETSLEQFF
D gene: TRBD2; J gene: TRBJ2-1; V gene: TRBV6-1; CDR3 protein: CASSDSTSGSNEQFF
D gene: TRBD2; J gene: TRBJ2-3; V gene: TRBV5-6; CDR3 protein: CASSLVLADDTDTQYF
D gene: .; J gene: TRBJ1-1; V gene: TRBV5-1; CDR3 protein: CASSPPDRSFGEAFF
D gene: .; J gene: TRBJ2-1; V gene: TRBV7-8; CDR3 protein: CASSSSVPGYEQFF
D gene: .; J gene: TRBJ1-5; V gene: TRBV6-5; CDR3 protein: CASRGGGNQPQHF
D gene: TRBD2; J gene: TRBJ2-1; V gene: TRBV27; CDR3 protein: CASSPTLAGGYNEQFF
D gene: .; J gene: TRBJ2-2; V gene: TRBV19; CDR3 protein: CATAADGASTGELFF
D gene: .; J gene: TRBJ2-5; V gene: TRBV21-1; CDR3 protein: CASIPGPAQETQYF
D gene: TRBD1; J gene: TRBJ2-6; V gene: TRBV6-1; CDR3 protein: CASRETGAGANVLTF
D gene: .; J gene: TRBJ2-2; V gene: TRBV6-5; CDR3 protein: CASSYSRVGELFF
D gene: TRBD2; J gene: TRBJ2-3; V gene: TRBV9; CDR3 protein: CASSLTPTSGRTDTQYF
D gene: .; J gene: TRBJ1-2; V gene: TRBV7-9; CDR3 protein: CASSLAGRGYTF
D gene: TRBD2; J gene: TRBJ2-3; V gene: TRBV7-8; CDR3 protein: CASSLGLAGFTDTQYF
D gene: .; J gene: TRBJ1-1; V gene: TRBV6-5; CDR3 protein: CASSYGGLNTEAFF
D gene: .; J gene: TRBJ2-4; V gene: TRBV7-9; CDR3 protein: CASSSGEVKNIQYF
D gene: .; J gene: TRBJ1-1; V gene: TRBV5-6; CDR3 protein: CASSLGGRAEAFF
D gene: .; J gene: TRBJ2-1; V gene: TRBV2; CDR3 protein: CASSDLAQYNEQFF
D gene: .; J gene: TRBJ2-3; V gene: TRBV6-6; CDR3 protein: CASSYADTQYF
D gene: TRBD1; J gene: TRBJ2-6; V gene: TRBV4-3; CDR3 protein: CASSPGQGALSGANVLTF
D gene: .; J gene: TRBJ2-2; V gene: TRBV9; CDR3 protein: CASSSSILEVSGELFF
D gene: .; J gene: TRBJ2-2; V gene: TRBV9; CDR3 protein: CASSVWGSGNTGELFF
D gene: .; J gene: TRBJ2-7; V gene: TRBV10-3; CDR3 protein: CAISEVQGGVNEQYF
D gene: TRBD1; J gene: TRBJ1-3; V gene: TRBV7-9; CDR3 protein: CASSSVFQGEPGNTIYF
D gene: .; J gene: TRBJ1-5; V gene: TRBV7-8; CDR3 protein: CASTGTNSNQPQHF
D gene: TRBD1; J gene: TRBJ2-2; V gene: TRBV19; CDR3 protein: CASRTGLKIGELFF
D gene: TRBD2; J gene: TRBJ2-3; V gene: TRBV19; CDR3 protein: CASSIGLAGPTDTQYF
D gene: TRBD2; J gene: TRBJ2-1; V gene: TRBV4-2; CDR3 protein: CASSPLWVAGFYNEQFF
D gene: .; J gene: TRBJ2-2; V gene: TRBV4-3; CDR3 protein: CASSQEVPNTGELFF
D gene: .; J gene: TRBJ2-7; V gene: TRBV25-1; CDR3 protein: CASSESSGVSYEQYF
D gene: .; J gene: TRBJ2-6; V gene: TRBV7-3; CDR3 protein: CASSSYVRGSRHPGANVLTF
D gene: .; J gene: TRBJ2-2; V gene: TRBV25-1; CDR3 protein: CASSDQSRTANTGELFF